The 25 T cell receptor beta chains listed next were all sequenced from one sample in a study of T-cell reconstitution after alpha-beta-depleted transplantation in children. Researchers prepared the TCRbeta library using unique molecular identifiers, the study reports. One entry per CDR3 protein results from TCRdb running MiXCR on the PCR reads. The data show 550,000 to 800,000 distinct CDR3 sequences, with around 13% seen just once and 0.79% held by the top ten. Sequencing used PBMCs, obtained before TCRalphabeta/CD19-depleted stem cell transplant. These receptors all stem from a girl aged 2-10 years with congenital amegakaryocytic thrombocytopenia, due to receive a stem cell transplant.

A word on this clonotype: This sequence may be a read error, since a much larger clone differs from it by one base. V gene TRBV20-1 combines with J gene TRBJ2-1; the D is unclear. The CDR3 runs 16 residues. CDR1 and CDR2 (germline): DFQATT, SNEGSKA (reference sequence). In DNA, the CDR3 is TGCAGTGCTAGAGGAGGTTCCGTAAGCTCCTACAATGTGCAGTTCTTC. Amino acids: CSARGGSVSSYNVQFF.

About this clonotype: A clone one base away is much larger, so this may be a read error. This sequence joins TRBV28 and TRBJ1-2; TRBD1 aligns across 9 bases. CDR3 length: 14 residues. The V gene end was trimmed by 6 bases and the J gene end by 4 bases; junction bases not matched to a gene: 6. Germline V gives CDR1 MDHEN, CDR2 SYDVKM. The DNA for the CDR3 is TGTGCCAGCAGCACGGGACAGGGCGGCTATGGCTACACCTTC. Translated, it gives CASSTGQGGYGYTF.

The J gene is TRBJ2-1, the V gene TRBV7-3; 12 nucleotides align to TRBD2. Germline V gene data show CDR1 as SGHTA and CDR2 as FQGTGA. The CDR3 sequence is 17 residues long. Trimming removed 5 bases from V and 8 bases from J; junction bases left unmatched: 13. The CDR3 reads CASSESMGLAGGDEQFF. In DNA form, the CDR3 reads TGTGCCAGCAGCGAAAGTATGGGCCTAGCGGGAGGGGATGAGCAGTTCTTC.

There are a few counts of this clonotype. The chain has TRBV4-1 and TRBJ2-1; tentative D call: TRBD2 (5 bases). The V end was cut by 4 bases, the J end by 12 bases, with 43 bases between. Germline-derived CDR1 and CDR2 are MGHRA and YSYEKL. The length of the CDR3 is 22 residues. The CDR3 region has the DNA TGCGCCAGCAGCCCCCATCCTCTTACGGGGTCCCATAATCCGCAGATGAAACTGGGGCAGTTCTTC. This sequence encodes CASSPHPLTGSHNPQMKLGQFF.

This clonotype was observed at least ten times. This chain joins TRBV5-1 and TRBJ2-1, with TRBD2 identical over 7 bases. CDR1 SGHRS and CDR2 YFSETQ come from the germline V gene. This CDR3 is built from 14 residues. V dropped 7 bases and J dropped 0; count of bases not matched to a gene: 4. The CDR3 here is CASQASGSYNEQFF. CDR3 DNA sequence: TGCGCCAGCCAAGCTAGCGGCTCCTACAATGAGCAGTTCTTC.

The V gene is TRBV7-3, the J gene TRBJ2-1; TRBD2 might be the D (6 bases). Germline V CDR1 and CDR2: SGHTA, FQGTGA. CDR3 size: 15 residues. Trimming shortened V by 1 base and J by 3 bases, and 10 bases separated the two germline ends. The DNA of the CDR3 is TGTGCCAGCAGCTTAATCCCCGGGAGCTACAATGAGCAGTTCTTC. It codes for CASSLIPGSYNEQFF.

There are many counts of this clonotype. J is TRBJ1-5 and V is TRBV5-1; a possible D gene is TRBD1 (5 bases). Looked up from germline, CDR1 is SGHRS and CDR2 is YFSETQ. This CDR3 contains 15 residues. The germline V and J ends were trimmed by 0 bases and 4 bases, with 11 bases remaining between them. As DNA, the CDR3 is TGCGCCAGCAGCTTGGACGGGGGTTGGAATCAGCCCCAGCATTTT. It encodes CASSLDGGWNQPQHF.

In its sample, this clonotype was seen a few times. This sequence joins TRBV25-1 and TRBJ2-7, with 9 bases fitting TRBD2. After removal of 3 bases from V and 1 base from J, the junction contained 13 bases not matched to a gene. Looked up from germline, CDR1 is MGHDK and CDR2 is SYGVNS. The CDR3 is made up of 18 amino acids. Here the CDR3 reads CASSDRVSGRKGSYEQYF. The CDR3 DNA reads as TGTGCCAGCAGTGATCGGGTTAGCGGGAGAAAAGGTTCCTACGAGCAGTACTTC.

This clonotype has a count of ten or more. This sequence joins TRBV3-1 and TRBJ2-7; 9 positions match TRBD2. The CDR3 consists of 14 residues. Trimming took 0 bases from V and 6 from J; bases not matched to a gene: 3. Per germline, CDR1 LGHDT and CDR2 YNNKEL (reference sequence). In DNA form, the CDR3 reads TGTGCCAGCAGCCAAGAGATTAGCGGGAGCGAGCAGTACTTC. Translation: CASSQEISGSEQYF.

The chain uses TRBV11-2 and TRBJ2-4; 14 bases map to TRBD2. CDR3 length: 20 residues. V gave up 5 bases and J gave up 0 bases; unmatched junction bases: 12. Germline V gene sequence: CDR1 SGHAT, CDR2 FQNNGV. The CDR3 spells CASSPTGLAGVKIAKNIQYF. CDR3 DNA: TGTGCCAGCAGCCCGACGGGACTAGCGGGAGTGAAGATAGCCAAAAACATTCAGTACTTC.

This rearrangement joins TRBV20-1 to TRBJ2-7; D might be TRBD1 (5 bases). Trimming shortened V by 6 bases and J by 4 bases, and 19 bases separated the two germline ends. CDR3 length: 14 residues. Germline CDR1 DFQATT, CDR2 SNEGSKA (reference sequence). The CDR3 bases are TGCAGTGCAGGGGATTGGCAGGTGCGGTACGAGCAGTACTTC. As protein: CSAGDWQVRYEQYF.

The table lists this clonotype with a count of one. The chain uses TRBV7-9 and TRBJ2-5; no definite D call. V lost 5 bases to trimming and J lost 2 bases, with 12 bases between them. Germline lookup yields CDR1 SEHNR and CDR2 FQNEAQ (reference sequence). The CDR3 loop spans 14 amino acids. CDR3 in DNA: TGTGCCAGCAGCCGATTTACAGCACAAGAGACCCAGTACTTC. Its translation: CASSRFTAQETQYF.

This clonotype was counted only a few times. This chain uses TRBV10-3 with TRBJ2-6; tentative D call: TRBD2 (6 bases). V lost 8 bases to trimming and J lost 0 bases, with 17 bases between them. The CDR3 length is 17 residues. Germline V gene data show CDR1 as ENHRY and CDR2 as SYGVKD. In nucleotides, the CDR3 is TGTGCCATCTCGTGGCGCGGGGATCCCTCTGGGGCCAACGTCCTGACTTTC. Its protein is CAISWRGDPSGANVLTF.

This clonotype was counted at least ten times. J is TRBJ2-5 and V is TRBV7-9, with D possibly being TRBD1 (5 bases). V gave up 7 bases and J gave up 5 bases, with 17 bases separating them. Germline V gives CDR1 SEHNR, CDR2 FQNEAQ (reference sequence). This CDR3 spans 14 amino acids. CDR3 residues: CASTLVGPSETQYF. CDR3 bases: TGTGCCAGCACCCTTGTGGGGCCTTCGGAGACCCAGTACTTC.

The chain joins TRBV18 to TRBJ2-5; D is undetermined. This CDR3 has 13 residues. Trimming left V 4 bases short and J 5 bases short, with 11 bases between. Germline V gene sequence: CDR1 KGHSH, CDR2 LQKENI. CDR3 amino acids: CASSRVVVETQYF. The DNA for the CDR3 is TGTGCCAGCTCACGGGTCGTGGTGGAGACCCAGTACTTC.

This clonotype was detected a few times. This sequence joins TRBV6-4 and TRBJ1-1; no reliable D call. The CDR3 is 18 amino acids. The germline V gene has CDR1 MRHNA and CDR2 SNTAGT. V was clipped by 0 bases and J by 0 bases, with 17 bases between them. CDR3 sequence (DNA): TGTGCCAGCAGTGACTCCCAGACGGAATTAGGGATGAACACTGAAGCTTTCTTT. Translating it yields CASSDSQTELGMNTEAFF.

The sample holds many counts of this clonotype. The chain is built from TRBV5-1 and TRBJ2-2, with 14 bases identical to TRBD2. The CDR3 covers 18 residues. V gave up 4 bases and J gave up 3 bases; unmatched junction bases: 8. The germline V gene encodes CDR1 SGHRS and CDR2 YFSETQ. This CDR3 reads CASSMTSGRVRDTGELFF. CDR3 bases: TGCGCCAGCAGCATGACTAGCGGGAGGGTGCGAGACACCGGGGAGCTGTTTTTT.

V is TRBV5-1 and J is TRBJ2-5; D assignment may be TRBD1 or TRBD2 (7 bases each). CDR1 is SGHRS and CDR2 is YFSETQ in the germline V gene. This CDR3 has 16 residues. Between the trimmed V and J ends, which lost 0 bases and 4 bases, there was a span of 16 bases. Written as DNA, the CDR3 is TGCGCCAGCAGCTTGGGAGTAGGGAGGGGGCGAGAGACCCAGTACTTC. Translating gives CASSLGVGRGRETQYF.

The chain recombines TRBV10-3 with TRBJ2-3; 13 positions match TRBD2. V trimming: 4 bases; J trimming: 4 bases; junction bases outside the gene matches: 2. The germline V gene has CDR1 ENHRY and CDR2 SYGVKD. This CDR3 has 15 residues. The CDR3 reads CAISGLAGGSDTQYF. The CDR3 DNA sequence: TGTGCCATCAGTGGACTAGCGGGAGGATCAGATACGCAGTATTTT.

Note on this clonotype: This may be a read error: a much more frequent sequence differs by one nucleotide. The chain links TRBV20-1 to TRBJ1-1, with D maybe TRBD1 (6 bases). Germline V gene sequence: CDR1 DFQATT, CDR2 SNEGSKA (reference sequence). The CDR3 is 13 residues long. In DNA, the CDR3 is TGCAGTTTGTTAAGGATTAGGGGGACTGAAGCTTTGTTT. This sequence encodes CSLLRIRGTEALF.

This chain uses TRBV7-9 with TRBJ2-2; unclear D gene. CDR1 is SEHNR and CDR2 is FQNEAQ in the germline V gene (reference sequence). The CDR3 consists of 13 residues. The V end lost 7 bases, the J end lost 7 bases, and 13 bases lay between the germline ends. The CDR3 bases are TGTGCCAGCACCATGGATTCGGGCGGGGAGCTGTTTTTT. It yields the protein CASTMDSGGELFF.

This clonotype has just a few counts. This sequence joins TRBV27 and TRBJ1-2; 7 bases line up with TRBD1. Germline V gene sequence: CDR1 MNHEY, CDR2 SMNVEV (reference sequence). Trimming took 8 bases from V and 6 from J; bases not matched to a gene: 15. This CDR3 has 15 amino acids. The CDR3 loop is CASSLVTGPTDGYTF. In DNA form, the CDR3 reads TGTGCCAGCTCATTGGTGACAGGGCCGACAGATGGCTACACCTTC.

This clonotype came up many times. This chain uses TRBV29-1 with TRBJ2-1; 12 bases line up with TRBD2. J lost 4 bases, V lost 1 base, and 2 bases had no gene match. The CDR3 is 15 residues long. CDR1 and CDR2 from the germline V gene are SQVTM and ANQGSEA. The CDR3 DNA follows: TGCAGCGTTGAAGGGACTAGCGGGACTTACAATGAGCAGTTCTTC. It specifies CSVEGTSGTYNEQFF.

The V call is TRBV7-9, the J call TRBJ2-7; D is undetermined. Germline CDR1 reads SEHNR; CDR2 reads FQNEAQ (reference sequence). The ends were cut back, 5 bases at V and 5 bases at J, with 10 bases in the middle. This CDR3 comprises 12 residues. Here the CDR3 DNA reads TGTGCCAGCAGCCTCGACGTGGACGAGCAGTACTTC. Translating gives CASSLDVDEQYF.

This clonotype was seen repeatedly, ten times or more. CDR3 residues: CASSRGQVNTEAFF. CDR3 nucleotide sequence: TGTGCCAGCAGCAGGGGACAGGTGAACACTGAAGCTTTCTTT. The chain recombines TRBV12-3 or TRBV12-4 with TRBJ1-1, with 8 bases fitting TRBD1. After removal of 6 bases from V and 0 bases from J, the junction contained 3 bases not matched to a gene. The CDR3 length is 14 residues.